This record looks at one T cell receptor (beta chain) sequence and its context. CDR3 length: 15 amino acids. Germline V gene sequence: CDR1 MNHNS, CDR2 SASEGT. This entry comes from a study of T cells expressing NK-cell markers. It was by 5'RACE template switching with UMIs that TCR beta cDNA was made. TCRdb re-called the 5' RACE reads, yielding one record per CDR3 amino acid sequence without DNA. This sample's table reports a few hundred thousand distinct CDR3 sequences. This sequence was found in a man between 18 and 35 years old in good health. The sample taken for sequencing was blood T cells: a sorted CD56 or NKG2C T cell subset, CD4+ or CD8+ T cells, or bulk PBMC T cells (not recorded which). The J gene is TRBJ2-5, the V gene TRBV6-1; TCRdb's D call, TRBD2, is unchecked because there is no DNA. This chain's CDR3 is CASSHTQGGGETQYF.